This entry lists 21 T cell receptor beta chains sequenced from one sample in a study of post-analysis software for immune sequencing data. Study-level points and caveats: Patients showed TRBV5-6, TRBV5-1 and TRBV20-1 among a few TRBV segments more frequent than in controls.

Prepared TCR beta cDNA libraries contained unique molecular identifiers. From the PCR reads, TCRdb called clonotypes with MiXCR, one entry per CDR3 protein. The repertoire includes 800,000 to 950,000 distinct CDR3 sequences, about 53% of them detected once, and over 4% sits in the top ten. These receptors lack a known antigen. The sequencing sample was made of blood. Source of these receptors: a girl aged 5-17 years with multiple sclerosis.

The chain employs TRBV10-3 and TRBJ2-1, with TRBD2 matching 10 bases. Germline V gene sequence: CDR1 ENHRY, CDR2 SYGVKD. CDR3 length: 14 amino acids. The trim removed 7 bases at V and 5 bases at J, leaving 5 bases unmatched. CDR3: CAINQAGGHNEQFF. In nucleotides, the CDR3 is TGTGCCATCAACCAAGCGGGAGGGCACAATGAGCAGTTCTTC.

This clonotype was observed once. The chain has TRBV20-1 and TRBJ2-3; TRBD2 agrees at 12 bases. Germline V gene data show CDR1 as DFQATT and CDR2 as SNEGSKA (reference sequence). There are 15 residues in the CDR3. Trimming at V came to 4 bases and at J to 4 bases, leaving 6 bases not matched to a gene. The CDR3 is CSAIVLAGGSDTQYF. The CDR3 bases are TGCAGTGCTATCGTCCTAGCGGGAGGGTCAGATACGCAGTATTTT.

A note on this clonotype: The germline gene is not matched at one end of the junction; a read error may be the cause. J is TRBJ2-1 and V is TRBV20-1; 8 bases are a match to TRBD2. The CDR3 is 20 amino acids. Germline V gene sequence: CDR1 DFQATT, CDR2 SNEGSKA (reference sequence). The CDR3 bases are TGCAGTGCTAGCGTAATCGGTTCGCTAGCGGGCTCTAGCTCCTACAATGAACAGTTCTTC. It specifies CSASVIGSLAGSSSYNEQFF.

This clonotype has at least ten counts. The chain links TRBV6-5 to TRBJ2-5; D is tentatively TRBD1 or TRBD2 (6 bases each). Germline CDR1 reads MNHEY; CDR2 reads SVGAGI. The CDR3 runs 13 residues. Between the trimmed V and J ends, which lost 6 bases and 5 bases, there was a span of 13 bases. CDR3: CASSPRRGETQYF. CDR3 in DNA: TGTGCCAGCAGCCCCCGGAGGGGGGAGACCCAGTACTTC.

V gene TRBV20-1 combines with J gene TRBJ2-1; D unresolved. V was pared by 3 bases and J by 7 bases, with 16 bases between. Per the germline V gene, CDR1 is DFQATT and CDR2 is SNEGSKA (reference sequence). This CDR3 is 14 amino acids long. CDR3 in DNA: TGCAGTGCTAGTTCTGTAGTGGGTTGGAATGAGCAGTTCTTC. As protein: CSASSVVGWNEQFF.

This clonotype was seen a few times. This chain links TRBV3-1 with TRBJ2-7, with a possible D match to TRBD1 (6 bases). This CDR3 has 12 residues. V was pared by 0 bases and J by 11 bases, with 11 bases between. Germline CDR1 and CDR2: LGHDT and YNNKEL (reference sequence). The CDR3 DNA is TGTGCCAGCAGCCAAGACGAACAGGGCGAGTACTTC. Encoded protein: CASSQDEQGEYF.

The rearrangement uses TRBV6-1 and TRBJ1-6, with 8 nucleotides matching TRBD1. Losses at the gene ends were 11 bases for V and 9 bases for J; bases not matched to a gene: 15. There are 15 residues in the CDR3. The V gene's germline CDR1 is MNHNS and CDR2 SASEGT. CDR3 sequence reads: CAVRTGKIAFSPLHF. In nucleotides, the CDR3 is TGTGCCGTTCGGACAGGGAAAATTGCCTTTTCACCCCTCCACTTT.

The chain combines TRBV7-2 with TRBJ2-7, with TRBD2 identical over 7 bases. The CDR3 length is 15 residues. The trim removed 1 base at V and 4 bases at J, leaving 7 bases unmatched. Germline-derived CDR1 and CDR2 are SGHTA and FQGNSA. The CDR3 loop reads CASSLVTSEGYEQYF. Here the CDR3 DNA reads TGTGCCAGCAGCTTAGTTACTAGCGAAGGGTACGAGCAGTACTTC.

The chain combines TRBV7-9 with TRBJ2-2; no reliable D call. The CDR3 consists of 16 residues. Germline V lookup: CDR1 SEHNR, CDR2 FQNEAQ (reference sequence). Trimming shortened V by 1 base and J by 0 bases, and 9 bases separated the two germline ends. As DNA, the CDR3 is TGTGCCAGCAGCTTAGGGTTCAGAACGAACACCGGGGAGCTGTTTTTT. Its protein is CASSLGFRTNTGELFF.

This clonotype was counted a single time. The chain employs TRBV7-3 and TRBJ1-1; D unresolved. Trimming shortened V by 0 bases and J by 3 bases, and 5 bases separated the two germline ends. Germline loops: CDR1 SGHTA, CDR2 FQGTGA. The CDR3 totals 13 residues. As DNA, the CDR3 is TGTGCCAGCAGCTTAACTTTGGACACTGAAGCTTTCTTT. It codes for CASSLTLDTEAFF.

The chain combines TRBV3-1 with TRBJ2-1; TRBD1 matches 10 bases. Germline loops: CDR1 LGHDT, CDR2 YNNKEL (reference sequence). J was trimmed by 8 bases and V by 8 bases; bases with no gene match: 9. This CDR3 spans 14 amino acids. CDR3 nucleotides: TGTGCCAGCGACCACCGGACAGGGGGTGATGAGCAGTTCTTC. Amino acids: CASDHRTGGDEQFF.

The chain links TRBV6-1 to TRBJ2-5; TRBD1 matches at 7 bases. Germline-derived CDR1 and CDR2 are MNHNS and SASEGT. V was clipped by 4 bases and J by 1 base; unmatched bases: 3. This CDR3 has 14 amino acids. The CDR3 DNA reads as TGTGCCAGCAGTGTCACAGGGGCCCAAGAGACCCAGTACTTC. It specifies CASSVTGAQETQYF.

This clonotype was seen a handful of times. The V and J genes are TRBV29-1 and TRBJ2-1; D perhaps matches TRBD1 (7 bases). This CDR3 is built from 14 residues. Germline V gene sequence: CDR1 SQVTM, CDR2 ANQGSEA. Deletions cut 6 bases from V and 10 bases from J, with 22 bases between. CDR3 amino acids: CSVGGGSAGGEQFF. The CDR3 DNA reads TGCAGCGTCGGTGGGGGTAGCGCAGGGGGGGAGCAGTTCTTC.

The rearrangement links TRBV7-2 to TRBJ2-5; no reliable D call. The CDR3 length is 14 residues. Between the trimmed V and J ends, which lost 1 base and 7 bases, there was a span of 13 bases. The germline V gene has CDR1 SGHTA and CDR2 FQGNSA. The CDR3 sequence: CASSLGVGLGTQYF. In nucleotides, the CDR3 is TGTGCCAGCAGCTTAGGTGTCGGTCTTGGGACCCAGTACTTC.

V usage is TRBV6-5 and J usage is TRBJ2-3; tentative D call: TRBD2 (6 bases). There are 15 residues in the CDR3. The ends were cut back, 1 base at V and 0 bases at J, with 8 bases in the middle. Germline V gene lookup returns CDR1 MNHEY and CDR2 SVGAGI. CDR3 protein: CASSYFGGSTDTQYF. For the CDR3, the DNA is TGTGCCAGCAGTTACTTCGGGGGTAGCACAGATACGCAGTATTTT.

The genes are TRBV20-1 and TRBJ1-1; D ambiguous. The CDR3 consists of 13 residues. The germline CDR1 and CDR2 sequences are DFQATT and SNEGSKA (reference sequence). The germline V and J ends were trimmed by 0 bases and 6 bases, with 11 bases remaining between them. The DNA for the CDR3 is TGCAGTGCTAGAGATCGGATGGGCCCTGAAGCTTTCTTT. Translating it yields CSARDRMGPEAFF.

This chain connects TRBV6-5 to TRBJ2-7; no definite D call. Germline CDR1 and CDR2: MNHEY and SVGAGI. The ends were cut back, 8 bases at V and 2 bases at J, with 19 bases in the middle. This CDR3 spans 15 amino acids. The DNA for the CDR3 is TGTGCCAGCTCCTCTTCGGCCGCGTCTGCCTACGAGCAGTACTTC. Translation: CASSSSAASAYEQYF.

The J gene is TRBJ2-5, the V gene TRBV20-1; the D gene could be TRBD1 or TRBD2 (5 bases each). Germline V gene sequence: CDR1 DFQATT, CDR2 SNEGSKA (reference sequence). The CDR3 covers 14 residues. Trimming stripped 1 base from V and 5 bases from J, with 14 bases between. The CDR3 spells CSARGPGSGETQYF. The CDR3 nucleotides read TGCAGTGCTAGAGGCCCAGGGAGCGGTGAGACCCAGTACTTC.

This clonotype showed up just a few times. The V call is TRBV7-3, the J call TRBJ2-1; 8 bases fit TRBD1. The CDR3 length is 15 residues. Germline V CDR1 and CDR2: SGHTA, FQGTGA. Germline trimming cut 5 bases from V and 5 bases from J; bases unmatched to any gene: 8. CDR3 amino acids: CASSPQGAFNNEQFF. The DNA for the CDR3 is TGTGCCAGCAGCCCCCAGGGGGCATTTAACAATGAGCAGTTCTTC.

The chain employs TRBV20-1 and TRBJ2-1, with 7 bases matching TRBD2. Trimming took 1 base from V and 0 from J; bases not matched to a gene: 21. The CDR3 totals 21 residues. The germline V gene encodes CDR1 DFQATT and CDR2 SNEGSKA (reference sequence). The CDR3 nucleotides read TGCAGTGCTAGAGGCAGAGATAGGTATAGCGGGCGACACCTCTCCTACAATGAGCAGTTCTTC. Translation: CSARGRDRYSGRHLSYNEQFF.

The rearrangement joins TRBV7-2 to TRBJ1-2; 7 bases line up with TRBD1. Trimming at V came to 1 base and at J to 6 bases, leaving 2 bases not matched to a gene. The CDR3 extends over 13 amino acids. The germline V gene encodes CDR1 SGHTA and CDR2 FQGNSA. The DNA of the CDR3 is TGTGCCAGCAGCTTAGTGACAGGGAATGGCTACACCTTC. Its protein is CASSLVTGNGYTF.